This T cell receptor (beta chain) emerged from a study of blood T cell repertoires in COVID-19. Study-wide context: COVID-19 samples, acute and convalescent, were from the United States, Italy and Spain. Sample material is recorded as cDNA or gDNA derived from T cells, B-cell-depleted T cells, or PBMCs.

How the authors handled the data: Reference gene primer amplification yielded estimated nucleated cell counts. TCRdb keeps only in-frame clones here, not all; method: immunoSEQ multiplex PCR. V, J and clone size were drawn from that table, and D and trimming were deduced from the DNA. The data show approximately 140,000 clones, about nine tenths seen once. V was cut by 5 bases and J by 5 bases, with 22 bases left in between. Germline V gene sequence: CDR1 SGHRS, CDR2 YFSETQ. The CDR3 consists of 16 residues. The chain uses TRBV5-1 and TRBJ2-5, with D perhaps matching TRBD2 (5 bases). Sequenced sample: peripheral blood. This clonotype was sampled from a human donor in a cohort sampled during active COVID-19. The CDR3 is CASRKKLGFGEETQYF. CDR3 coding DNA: TGCGCCAGCAGAAAAAAGCTGGGTTTTGGGGAGGAGACCCAGTACTTC.